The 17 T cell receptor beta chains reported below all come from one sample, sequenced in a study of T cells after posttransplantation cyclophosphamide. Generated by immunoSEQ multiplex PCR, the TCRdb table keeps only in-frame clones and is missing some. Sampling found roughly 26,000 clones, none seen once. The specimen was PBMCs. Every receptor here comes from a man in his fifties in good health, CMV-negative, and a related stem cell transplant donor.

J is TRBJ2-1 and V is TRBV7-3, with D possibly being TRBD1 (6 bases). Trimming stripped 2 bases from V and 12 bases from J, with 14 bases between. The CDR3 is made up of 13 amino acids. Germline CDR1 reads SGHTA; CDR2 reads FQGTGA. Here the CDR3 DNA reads TGTGCCAGCAGCTTAGAGGGGCGCAGGGGGCAGTTCTTC. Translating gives CASSLEGRRGQFF.

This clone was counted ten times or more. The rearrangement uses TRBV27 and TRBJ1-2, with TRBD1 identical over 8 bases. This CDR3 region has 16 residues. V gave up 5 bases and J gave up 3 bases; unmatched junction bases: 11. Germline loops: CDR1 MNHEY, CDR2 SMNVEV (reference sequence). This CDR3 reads CASSPNAGQGDYGYTF. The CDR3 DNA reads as TGTGCCAGCAGTCCTAACGCCGGACAGGGCGACTATGGCTACACCTTC.

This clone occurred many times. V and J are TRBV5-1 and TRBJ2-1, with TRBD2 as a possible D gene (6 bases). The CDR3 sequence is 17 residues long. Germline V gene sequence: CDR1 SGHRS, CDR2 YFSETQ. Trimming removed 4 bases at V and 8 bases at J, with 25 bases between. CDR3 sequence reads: CASSGGRPGLAWDEQFF. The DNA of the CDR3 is TGCGCCAGCAGCGGCGGCAGACCGGGACTGGCATGGGATGAGCAGTTCTTC.

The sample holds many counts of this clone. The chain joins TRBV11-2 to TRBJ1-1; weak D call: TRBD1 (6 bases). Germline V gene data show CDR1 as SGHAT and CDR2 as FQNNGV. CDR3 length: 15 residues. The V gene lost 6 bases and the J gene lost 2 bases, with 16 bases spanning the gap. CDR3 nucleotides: TGTGCCAGCAGTCAGGGGAGACAGCTAAACACTGAAGCTTTCTTT. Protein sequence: CASSQGRQLNTEAFF.

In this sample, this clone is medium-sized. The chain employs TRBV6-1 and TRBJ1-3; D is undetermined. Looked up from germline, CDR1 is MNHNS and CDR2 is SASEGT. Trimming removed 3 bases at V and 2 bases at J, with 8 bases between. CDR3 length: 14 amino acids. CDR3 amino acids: CASSDGRTGNTIYF. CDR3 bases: TGTGCCAGCAGTGACGGCAGGACTGGAAACACCATATATTTT.

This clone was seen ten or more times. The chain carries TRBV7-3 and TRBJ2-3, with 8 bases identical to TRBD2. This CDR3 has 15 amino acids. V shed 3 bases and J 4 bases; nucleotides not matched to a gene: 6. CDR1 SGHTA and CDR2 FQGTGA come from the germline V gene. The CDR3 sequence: CASSLESGGSDTQYF. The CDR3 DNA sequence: TGTGCCAGCAGCTTGGAATCGGGAGGGTCAGATACGCAGTATTTT.

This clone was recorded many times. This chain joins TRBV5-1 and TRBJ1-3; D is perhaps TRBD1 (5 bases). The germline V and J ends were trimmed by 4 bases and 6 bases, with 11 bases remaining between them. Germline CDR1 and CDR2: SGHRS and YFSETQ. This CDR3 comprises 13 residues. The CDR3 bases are TGCGCCAGCAGCCAGGGTCGTGAAAACACCATATATTTT. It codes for CASSQGRENTIYF.

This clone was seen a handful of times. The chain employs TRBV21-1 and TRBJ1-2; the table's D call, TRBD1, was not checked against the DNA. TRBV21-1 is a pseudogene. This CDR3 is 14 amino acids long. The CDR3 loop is CASSKQDSNYGYTF. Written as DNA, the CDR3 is TGTGCCAGCAGCAAACAGGACAGTAACTATGGCTACACCTTC.

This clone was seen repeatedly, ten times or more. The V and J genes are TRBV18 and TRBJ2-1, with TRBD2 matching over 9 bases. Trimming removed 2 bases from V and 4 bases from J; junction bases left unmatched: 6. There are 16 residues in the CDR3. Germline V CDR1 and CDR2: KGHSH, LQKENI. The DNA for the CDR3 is TGTGCCAGCTCACCAGCATCTAGCGGGACTTACAATGAGCAGTTCTTC. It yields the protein CASSPASSGTYNEQFF.

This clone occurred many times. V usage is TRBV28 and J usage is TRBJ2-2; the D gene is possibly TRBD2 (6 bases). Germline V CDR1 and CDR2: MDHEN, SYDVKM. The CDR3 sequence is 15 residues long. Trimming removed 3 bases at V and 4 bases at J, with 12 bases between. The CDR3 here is CASSFGAGTTGELFF. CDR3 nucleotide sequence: TGTGCCAGCAGTTTTGGGGCGGGAACCACCGGGGAGCTGTTTTTT.

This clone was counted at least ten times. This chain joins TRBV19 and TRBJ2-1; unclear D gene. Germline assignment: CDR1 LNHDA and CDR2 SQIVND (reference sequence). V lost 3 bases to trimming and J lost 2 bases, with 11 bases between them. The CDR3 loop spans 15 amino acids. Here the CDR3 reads CASSISRHPYNEQFF. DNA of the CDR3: TGTGCCAGTAGTATTTCGAGACACCCCTACAATGAGCAGTTCTTC.

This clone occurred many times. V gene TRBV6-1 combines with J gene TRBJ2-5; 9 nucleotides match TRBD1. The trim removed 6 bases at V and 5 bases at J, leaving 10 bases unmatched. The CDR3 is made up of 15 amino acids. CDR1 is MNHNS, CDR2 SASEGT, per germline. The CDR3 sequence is CASSRTGVEGETQYF. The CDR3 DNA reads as TGTGCCAGCAGCAGGACAGGGGTTGAAGGGGAGACCCAGTACTTC.

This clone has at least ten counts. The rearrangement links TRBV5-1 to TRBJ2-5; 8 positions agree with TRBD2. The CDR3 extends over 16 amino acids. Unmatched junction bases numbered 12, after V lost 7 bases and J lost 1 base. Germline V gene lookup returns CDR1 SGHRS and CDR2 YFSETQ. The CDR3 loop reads CASLFMGAGAQETQYF. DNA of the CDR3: TGCGCCAGCCTATTTATGGGAGCGGGGGCCCAAGAGACCCAGTACTTC.

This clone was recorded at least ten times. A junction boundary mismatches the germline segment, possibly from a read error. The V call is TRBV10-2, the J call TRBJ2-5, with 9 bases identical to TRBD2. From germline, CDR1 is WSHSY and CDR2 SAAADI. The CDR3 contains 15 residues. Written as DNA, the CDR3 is TGCGCCAGCGGTGATCAGTGGACTAGCGAAGAGACCCAGTACTTC. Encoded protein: CASGDQWTSEETQYF.

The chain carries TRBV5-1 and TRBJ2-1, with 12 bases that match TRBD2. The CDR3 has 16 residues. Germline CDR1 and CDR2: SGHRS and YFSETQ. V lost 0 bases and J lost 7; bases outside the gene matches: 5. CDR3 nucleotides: TGCGCCAGCAGCTTGGTGCCTAGCGGGGGGGGAAATGAGCAGTTCTTC. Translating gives CASSLVPSGGGNEQFF.

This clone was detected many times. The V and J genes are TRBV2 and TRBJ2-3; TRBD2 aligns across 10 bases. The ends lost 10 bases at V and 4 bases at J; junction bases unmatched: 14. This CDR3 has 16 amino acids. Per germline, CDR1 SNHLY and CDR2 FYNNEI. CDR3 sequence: CATRTQAGGPADTQYF. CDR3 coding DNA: TGTGCCACCAGAACCCAAGCGGGAGGGCCGGCAGATACGCAGTATTTT.

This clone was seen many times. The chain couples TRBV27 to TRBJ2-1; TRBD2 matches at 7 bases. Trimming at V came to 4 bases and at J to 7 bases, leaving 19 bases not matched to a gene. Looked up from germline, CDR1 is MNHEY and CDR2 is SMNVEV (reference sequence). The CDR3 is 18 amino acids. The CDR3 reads CASSSTWVRGRARNEQFF. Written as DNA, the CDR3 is TGTGCCAGCAGTTCTACCTGGGTGAGAGGGAGGGCCCGGAATGAGCAGTTCTTC.